This T cell receptor beta chain was captured by sequencing in a study of T-cell memory formation after mild COVID-19. Study overall: Largely donor-specific sequence clusters came from two donors. Study results and limitations: Memory cells collected pre-infection included some clones that later responded, suggesting cross-reactive memory joined. Contracting clones, day 15 to 85, had balanced CD4/CD8, and later expanders favored CD4+.

Amplification by 5'RACE using constant-segment primers produced TCR alpha and TCR beta cDNA libraries that carried sample barcodes and UMIs. A single record per CDR3 protein comes from TCRdb applying MiXCR to the 5' RACE reads. The repertoire holds 85,000 to 130,000 distinct CDR3 sequences, about an eighth seen once, with more than 25% in the top ten. Germline CDR1 LGHDT, CDR2 YNNKEL (reference sequence). V dropped 0 bases and J dropped 5 bases, with 11 bases sitting between them. CDR3 length: 14 residues. Comments on this clonotype: Its cognate antigen is unknown.

The sample comprised PBMCs or a T cell subset sorted from them (not recorded which). The source of this sequence is an adult woman who had mild COVID-19 (a few samples of this study predate the infection). Cell type and time point are not known. The chain recombines TRBV3-1 with TRBJ2-7; D uncertain. The CDR3 coding sequence is TGTGCCAGCAGCCAAGATCACGAGCACAACGAGCAGTACTTC. As protein: CASSQDHEHNEQYF.